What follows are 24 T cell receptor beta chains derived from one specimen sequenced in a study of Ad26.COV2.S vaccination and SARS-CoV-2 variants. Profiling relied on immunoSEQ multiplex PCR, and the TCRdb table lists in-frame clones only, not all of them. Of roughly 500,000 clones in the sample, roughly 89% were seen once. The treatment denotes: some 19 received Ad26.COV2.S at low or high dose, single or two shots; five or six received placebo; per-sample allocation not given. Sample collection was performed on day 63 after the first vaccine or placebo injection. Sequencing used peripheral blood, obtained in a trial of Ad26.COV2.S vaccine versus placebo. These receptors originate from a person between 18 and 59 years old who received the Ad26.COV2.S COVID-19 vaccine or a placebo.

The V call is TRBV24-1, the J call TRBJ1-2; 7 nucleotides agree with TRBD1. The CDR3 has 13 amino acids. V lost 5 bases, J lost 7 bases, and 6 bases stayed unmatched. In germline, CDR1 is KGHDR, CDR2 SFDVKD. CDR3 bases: TGTGCCACCAGTGGGCGGACAGGCCTTGGCTACACCTTC. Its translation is CATSGRTGLGYTF.

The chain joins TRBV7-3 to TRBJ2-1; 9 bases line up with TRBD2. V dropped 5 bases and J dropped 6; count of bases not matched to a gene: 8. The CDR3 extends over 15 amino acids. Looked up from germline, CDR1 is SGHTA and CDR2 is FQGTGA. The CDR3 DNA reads TGTGCCAGCAGCCCCATAGCGGGAGTACTCAATGAGCAGTTCTTC. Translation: CASSPIAGVLNEQFF.

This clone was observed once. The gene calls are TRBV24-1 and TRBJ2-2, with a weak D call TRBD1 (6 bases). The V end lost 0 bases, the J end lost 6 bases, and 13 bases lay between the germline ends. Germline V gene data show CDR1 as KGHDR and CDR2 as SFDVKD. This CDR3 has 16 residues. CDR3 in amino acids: CATSDLRRGRPGELFF. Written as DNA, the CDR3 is TGTGCCACCAGTGATTTGCGCAGGGGTAGGCCCGGGGAGCTGTTTTTT.

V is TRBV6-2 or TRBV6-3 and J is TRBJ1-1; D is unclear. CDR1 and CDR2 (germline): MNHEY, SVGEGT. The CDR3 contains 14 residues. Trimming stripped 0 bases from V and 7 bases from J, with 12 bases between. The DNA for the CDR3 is TGTGCCAGCAGTTACTCAGAGCTCGCTGGTGAAGCTTTCTTT. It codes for CASSYSELAGEAFF.

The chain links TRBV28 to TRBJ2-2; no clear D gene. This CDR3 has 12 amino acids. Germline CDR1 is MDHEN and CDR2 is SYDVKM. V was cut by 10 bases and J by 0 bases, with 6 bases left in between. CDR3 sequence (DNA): TGTGCCATAAGAGCGAACACCGGGGAGCTGTTTTTT. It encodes CAIRANTGELFF.

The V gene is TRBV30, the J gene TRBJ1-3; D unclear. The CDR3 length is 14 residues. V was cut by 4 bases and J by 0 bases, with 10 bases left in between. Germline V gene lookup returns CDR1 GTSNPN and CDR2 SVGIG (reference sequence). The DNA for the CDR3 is TGTGCCTGGACTACGGGCTCCTCTGGAAACACCATATATTTT. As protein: CAWTTGSSGNTIYF. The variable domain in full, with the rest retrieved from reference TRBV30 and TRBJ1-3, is SQTIHQWPATLVQPVGSPLSLECTVEGTSNPNLYWYRQAAGRGLQLLFYSVGIGQISSEVPQNLSASRPQDRQFILSSKKLLLSDSGFYLCAWTTGSSGNTIYFGEGSWLTVV.

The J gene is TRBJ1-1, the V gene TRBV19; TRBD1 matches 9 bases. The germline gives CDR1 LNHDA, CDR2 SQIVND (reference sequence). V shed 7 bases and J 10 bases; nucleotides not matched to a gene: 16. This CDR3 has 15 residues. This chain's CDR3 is CASISGTGLALRAFF. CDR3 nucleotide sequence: TGTGCCAGTATTTCGGGGACAGGGTTGGCCCTACGAGCTTTCTTT.

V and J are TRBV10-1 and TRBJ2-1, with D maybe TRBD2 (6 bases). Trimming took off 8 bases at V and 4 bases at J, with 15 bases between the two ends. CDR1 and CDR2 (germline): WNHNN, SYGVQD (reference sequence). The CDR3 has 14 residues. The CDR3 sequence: CASLRGLLYNEQFF. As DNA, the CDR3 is TGCGCCAGCCTCCGGGGGTTACTATACAATGAGCAGTTCTTC.

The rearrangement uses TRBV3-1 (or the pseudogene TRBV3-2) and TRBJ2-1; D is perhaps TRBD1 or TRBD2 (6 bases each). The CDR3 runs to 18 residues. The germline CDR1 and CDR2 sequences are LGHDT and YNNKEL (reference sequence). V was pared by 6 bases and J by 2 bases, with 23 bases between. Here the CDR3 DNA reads TGTGCCAGCAGTGGAGGGACTTGGGGGCTGAAAACCTACAATGAGCAGTTCTTC. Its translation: CASSGGTWGLKTYNEQFF.

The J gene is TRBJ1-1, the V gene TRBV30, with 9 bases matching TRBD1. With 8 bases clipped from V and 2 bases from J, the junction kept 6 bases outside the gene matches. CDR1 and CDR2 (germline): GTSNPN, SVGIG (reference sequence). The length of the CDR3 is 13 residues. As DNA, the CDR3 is TGTGCCGGGGGACAGGGCCGTAACACTGAAGCTTTCTTT. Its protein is CAGGQGRNTEAFF. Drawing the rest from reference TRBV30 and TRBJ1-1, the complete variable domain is SQTIHQWPATLVQPVGSPLSLECTVEGTSNPNLYWYRQAAGRGLQLLFYSVGIGQISSEVPQNLSASRPQDRQFILSSKKLLLSDSGFYLCAGGQGRNTEAFFGQGTRLTVV.

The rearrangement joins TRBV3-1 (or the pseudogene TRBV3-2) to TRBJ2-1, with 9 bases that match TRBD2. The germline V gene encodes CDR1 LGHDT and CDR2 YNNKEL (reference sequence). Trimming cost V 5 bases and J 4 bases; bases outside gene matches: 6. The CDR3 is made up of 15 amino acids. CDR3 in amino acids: CASSLLAGSYNEQFF. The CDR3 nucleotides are TGTGCCAGCAGCTTGCTAGCGGGATCATACAATGAGCAGTTCTTC.

CDR3 loop: CASRIYARGWDTEAFF. CDR3 in DNA: TGTGCCAGCAGGATTTACGCCAGGGGGTGGGACACTGAAGCTTTCTTT. The chain uses TRBV28 and TRBJ1-1; 7 bases fit TRBD1. Germline CDR1 MDHEN, CDR2 SYDVKM. V dropped 6 bases and J dropped 3; count of bases not matched to a gene: 13. The CDR3 sequence is 16 residues long.

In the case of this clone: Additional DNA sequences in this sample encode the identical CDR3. CDR3 region: CASSLAGTGGRGYTF. The CDR3 coding sequence is TGTGCCAGCAGCTTAGCAGGGACAGGGGGTCGAGGCTACACCTTC. The chain couples TRBV7-2 to TRBJ1-2; TRBD1 agrees at 11 bases. Germline lookup yields CDR1 SGHTA and CDR2 FQGNSA. The CDR3 consists of 15 residues. The V segment lost 0 bases and the J segment 8 bases; nucleotides outside the gene matches: 5.

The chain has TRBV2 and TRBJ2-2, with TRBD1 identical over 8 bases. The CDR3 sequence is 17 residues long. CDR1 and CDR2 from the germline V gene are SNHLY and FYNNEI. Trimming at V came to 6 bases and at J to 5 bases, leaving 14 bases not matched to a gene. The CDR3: CASSLTWSRGPTGELFF. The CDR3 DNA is TGTGCCAGCAGCCTAACCTGGAGCAGGGGGCCGACCGGGGAGCTGTTTTTT. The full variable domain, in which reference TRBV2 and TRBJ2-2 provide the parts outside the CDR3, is EPEVTQTPSHQVTQMGQEVILRCVPISNHLYFYWYRQILGQKVEFLVSFYNNEISEKSEIFDDQFSVERPDGSNFTLKIRSTKLEDSAMYFCASSLTWSRGPTGELFFGEGSRLTVL.

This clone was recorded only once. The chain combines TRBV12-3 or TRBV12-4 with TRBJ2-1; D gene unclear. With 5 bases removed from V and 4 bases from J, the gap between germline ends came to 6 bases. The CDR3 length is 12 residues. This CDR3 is CASSLLYNEQFF. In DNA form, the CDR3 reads TGTGCCAGCAGTCTTCTATACAATGAGCAGTTCTTC.

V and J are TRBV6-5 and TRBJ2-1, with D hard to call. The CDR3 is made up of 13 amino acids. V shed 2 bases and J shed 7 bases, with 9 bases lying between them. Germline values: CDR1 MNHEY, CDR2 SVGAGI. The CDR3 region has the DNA TGTGCCAGCAGTTACGTCGGGCCAAATGAGCAGTTCTTC. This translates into CASSYVGPNEQFF.

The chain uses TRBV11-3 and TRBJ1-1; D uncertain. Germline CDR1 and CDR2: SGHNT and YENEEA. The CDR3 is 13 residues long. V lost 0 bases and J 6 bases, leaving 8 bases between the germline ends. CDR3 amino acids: CASSLDRGPEAFF. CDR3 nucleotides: TGTGCCAGCAGCTTAGATCGGGGTCCTGAAGCTTTCTTT.

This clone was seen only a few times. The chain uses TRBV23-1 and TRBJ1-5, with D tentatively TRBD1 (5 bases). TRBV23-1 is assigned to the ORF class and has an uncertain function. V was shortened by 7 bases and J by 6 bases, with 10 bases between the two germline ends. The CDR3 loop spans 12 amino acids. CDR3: CASIRECQPQHF. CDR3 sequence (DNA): TGCGCCAGCATCAGGGAGTGTCAGCCCCAGCATTTT.

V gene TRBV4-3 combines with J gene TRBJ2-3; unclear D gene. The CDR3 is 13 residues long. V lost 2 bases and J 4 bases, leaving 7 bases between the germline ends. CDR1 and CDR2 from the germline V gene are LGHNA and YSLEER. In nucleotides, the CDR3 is TGCGCCAGCAGCCAACTTGGAGCAGATACGCAGTATTTT. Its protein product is CASSQLGADTQYF.

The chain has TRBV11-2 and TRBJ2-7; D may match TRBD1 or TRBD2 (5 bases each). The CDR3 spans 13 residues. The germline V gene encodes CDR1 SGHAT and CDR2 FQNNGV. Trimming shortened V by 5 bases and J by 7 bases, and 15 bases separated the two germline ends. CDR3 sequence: CASSPWDGWEQYF. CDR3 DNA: TGTGCCAGCAGCCCATGGGACGGGTGGGAGCAGTACTTC.

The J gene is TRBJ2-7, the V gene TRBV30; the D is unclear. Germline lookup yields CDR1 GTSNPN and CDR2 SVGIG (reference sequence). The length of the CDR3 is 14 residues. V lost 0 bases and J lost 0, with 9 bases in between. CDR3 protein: CAWSVIGVSYEQYF. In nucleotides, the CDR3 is TGTGCCTGGAGTGTAATCGGCGTCTCCTACGAGCAGTACTTC.

The CDR3 bases are TGTGCCAGCAGCCCACAGGTTGTCCCCTACAATGAGCAGTTCTTC. Translating it yields CASSPQVVPYNEQFF. The V and J genes are TRBV9 and TRBJ2-1; tentatively, D is TRBD1 (5 bases). The germline V gene has CDR1 SGDLS and CDR2 YYNGEE. The CDR3 totals 15 residues. V gave up 4 bases and J gave up 2 bases, with 13 bases separating them.

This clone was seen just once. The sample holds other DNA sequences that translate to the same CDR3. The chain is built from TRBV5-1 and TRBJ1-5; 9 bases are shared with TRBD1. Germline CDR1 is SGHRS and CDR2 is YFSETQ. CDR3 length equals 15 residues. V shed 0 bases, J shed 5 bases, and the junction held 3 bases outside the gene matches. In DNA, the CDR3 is TGCGCCAGCAGCTTGGAGGGACAGGGAGATCAGCCCCAGCATTTT. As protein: CASSLEGQGDQPQHF.

CDR3 DNA: TGTGCCAGCACCCCCCGGGAGTTGGCAGATACGCAGTATTTT. Its translation is CASTPRELADTQYF. The V call is TRBV7-9, the J call TRBJ2-3; D is perhaps TRBD2 (6 bases). This CDR3 has 14 residues. CDR1 is SEHNR, CDR2 FQNEAQ, per germline (reference sequence). Trimming removed 7 bases at V and 4 bases at J, with 15 bases between.